This TCR beta chain was observed in a study of T cells in Graves' hyperthyroidism and ophthalmopathy. Whole-study results and caveats: Before onset, by a median of approximately 6.8 months, the model predicted ophthalmopathy.

This clonotype was counted at least ten times. The antigen is not known. The CDR3 regions of TCR beta were amplified from RNA transcripts. In the first-round RT-PCR of the TCR CDR3, the HTBI primer set was used. TCRdb ran MiXCR on the multiplex PCR reads and lists one entry per CDR3 protein. The sample holds roughly 740,000 distinct CDR3 sequences, about a sixth seen once. Sequenced input: blood. The receptor comes from a man aged 18 to 29 with Graves' hyperthyroidism.

This chain's CDR3 is CASSYLTAPPEAFF. Written as DNA, the CDR3 is TGTGCCAGCAGTTACCTCACCGCCCCACCTGAAGCTTTCTTT. The chain combines TRBV6-5 with TRBJ1-1; D is unclear. Germline CDR1 MNHEY, CDR2 SVGAGI. The CDR3 length is 14 residues. V was shortened by 2 bases and J by 6 bases, with 13 bases between the two germline ends.